The 27 T cell receptor beta chains below come from one sample, sequenced in a study of T cells after yellow fever vaccination. TCRdb passed the 5' RACE reads through MiXCR, listing each CDR3 protein once. The sample carries about 50,000 distinct CDR3 sequences, less than 9% recorded once. The starting material was CD8+ T cells sorted from PBMCs, obtained less than 16 days after the first yellow fever vaccination. The receptors here all came from a man aged 18 to 35 who received the YFV17D yellow fever vaccine.

In its sample, this clonotype was seen many times. V is TRBV6-5 and J is TRBJ2-1; tentatively, D is TRBD2 (6 bases). CDR3 length equals 16 residues. Germline loops: CDR1 MNHEY, CDR2 SVGAGI. V gave up 0 bases and J gave up 4 bases, with 13 bases separating them. The CDR3 here is CASSYSRGSGYNEQFF. DNA of the CDR3: TGTGCCAGCAGTTACTCGAGGGGCAGCGGGTACAATGAGCAGTTCTTC.

This clonotype came up a few times. This chain uses TRBV4-1 with TRBJ2-1; tentative D call: TRBD1 (5 bases). Germline assignment: CDR1 MGHRA and CDR2 YSYEKL. V was shortened by 1 base and J by 3 bases, with 19 bases between the two germline ends. The CDR3 contains 18 residues. This CDR3 is CASSQAFIQDKVYNEQFF. The CDR3, as DNA: TGCGCCAGCAGCCAAGCCTTTATACAGGACAAAGTCTACAATGAGCAGTTCTTC.

This clonotype was detected many times. The chain links TRBV27 to TRBJ1-6; 8 nucleotides line up with TRBD1. The CDR3 is 14 residues long. V shed 6 bases, J shed 9 bases, and the junction held 7 bases outside the gene matches. Germline CDR1 and CDR2: MNHEY and SMNVEV (reference sequence). The CDR3 DNA follows: TGTGCCAGCAGATCAGGGGGCGGGGGTTCACCCCTCCACTTT. Amino acid sequence: CASRSGGGGSPLHF.

In the case of this clonotype: A single base separates this from a much larger clone, so it may be a read error. For the CDR3, the DNA is TGTGCCAGCAGCCCCACATTACAACAGGGGGCCACCCAAGAGACCCAGTACTTC. It encodes CASSPTLQQGATQETQYF. This chain links TRBV11-1 with TRBJ2-5; 9 bases are a match to TRBD1. Germline trimming cut 5 bases from V and 1 base from J; bases unmatched to any gene: 14. This CDR3 comprises 18 residues. Germline V lookup: CDR1 SGHAT, CDR2 FQDESV (reference sequence).

This clonotype appeared many times. The V and J genes are TRBV6-5 and TRBJ2-3; TRBD2 matches 7 bases. V dropped 0 bases and J dropped 0; count of bases not matched to a gene: 9. The CDR3 runs to 18 residues. Germline CDR1 and CDR2: MNHEY and SVGAGI. Written as DNA, the CDR3 is TGTGCCAGCAGTTACTCGATCCCCCCTAGCGGAAGCACAGATACGCAGTATTTT. It yields the protein CASSYSIPPSGSTDTQYF.

This clonotype was seen at least ten times. The gene calls are TRBV7-8 and TRBJ2-1; 8 nucleotides agree with TRBD2. Germline V gene data show CDR1 as SGHVS and CDR2 as FQNEAQ. CDR3 length equals 15 residues. The V gene end was trimmed by 5 bases and the J gene end by 3 bases; junction bases not matched to a gene: 6. The CDR3 DNA reads TGTGCCAGCAGCCCACCGAGCGGGGGCTACAATGAGCAGTTCTTC. Its translation is CASSPPSGGYNEQFF. Full variable domain (missing parts from reference TRBV7-8 and TRBJ2-1): GAGVSQSPRYKVAKRGQDVALRCDPISGHVSLFWYQQALGQGPEFLTYFQNEAQLDKSGLPSDRFFAERPEGSVSTLKIQRTQQEDSAVYLCASSPPSGGYNEQFFGPGTRLTVL.

Ten or more counts support this clonotype. This sequence joins TRBV6-2 or TRBV6-3 and TRBJ1-6; D is perhaps TRBD1 (6 bases). The CDR3 sequence is 15 residues long. The germline CDR1 and CDR2 sequences are MNHEY and SVGEGT. V was clipped by 5 bases and J by 7 bases, with 15 bases between them. CDR3 DNA sequence: TGTGCCAGCAGTGGACAGTGGATATTAAATTCACCCCTCCACTTT. As protein: CASSGQWILNSPLHF.

The table lists this clonotype with many counts. The chain recombines TRBV27 with TRBJ2-1, with a tentative D call TRBD2 (6 bases). In germline, CDR1 is MNHEY, CDR2 SMNVEV (reference sequence). Trimming took off 5 bases at V and 4 bases at J, with 18 bases between the two ends. This CDR3 contains 16 residues. Written as DNA, the CDR3 is TGTGCCAGCAGTCCTGGTACTAGCCTACCATACAATGAGCAGTTCTTC. Its translation: CASSPGTSLPYNEQFF.

This clonotype appeared many times. The chain uses TRBV12-3 or TRBV12-4 and TRBJ2-3; D gene unclear. The CDR3 runs 12 residues. Trimming shortened V by 3 bases and J by 5 bases, and 6 bases separated the two germline ends. CDR3 in DNA: TGTGCCAGCAGTTTTCGGGTAGATACGCAGTATTTT. It specifies CASSFRVDTQYF.

The table lists this clonotype with many counts. This chain connects TRBV6-5 to TRBJ1-1; 9 positions match TRBD1. The CDR3 totals 15 residues. The ends lost 6 bases at V and 5 bases at J; junction bases unmatched: 10. Germline V lookup: CDR1 MNHEY, CDR2 SVGAGI. The CDR3 here is CASRLLTGGVTEAFF. CDR3 nucleotides: TGTGCCAGCAGGTTGTTGACAGGGGGGGTGACTGAAGCTTTCTTT.

Many counts were recorded for this clonotype. The J gene is TRBJ2-7, the V gene TRBV27; 8 bases are a match to TRBD2. The CDR3 loop spans 16 amino acids. Germline trimming cut 5 bases from V and 2 bases from J; bases unmatched to any gene: 11. Per the germline V gene, CDR1 is MNHEY and CDR2 is SMNVEV (reference sequence). CDR3 in amino acids: CASSPNLAGAAYEQYV. The CDR3 DNA reads as TGTGCCAGCAGTCCAAACCTAGCGGGCGCCGCCTACGAGCAGTACGTC.

In the case of this clonotype: It may be a read error: a sequence one base away is much more abundant. CDR3 sequence (DNA): TGTGCCATCCGGACAGGGGGCTATAAGGGCACTGAAGCTTTCTTT. It translates to CAIRTGGYKGTEAFF. The chain joins TRBV5-4 to TRBJ1-1; the match to TRBD1 covers 11 bases. This CDR3 region has 15 residues. Germline trimming cut 9 bases from V and 4 bases from J; bases unmatched to any gene: 11. Germline CDR1 and CDR2: SGHNT and YYREEE (reference sequence).

This clonotype was recorded at least ten times. The chain links TRBV4-1 to TRBJ1-6, with 8 positions matching TRBD1. The CDR3 has 14 amino acids. With 5 bases clipped from V and 8 bases from J, the junction kept 5 bases outside the gene matches. Germline V gene data show CDR1 as MGHRA and CDR2 as YSYEKL. CDR3 in DNA: TGCGCCAGCAGCGCGGGGACAGGTTATTCACCCCTCCACTTT. This sequence encodes CASSAGTGYSPLHF.

This clonotype occurred many times. The chain recombines TRBV4-1 with TRBJ2-1; perhaps TRBD1 as D (7 bases). Germline-derived CDR1 and CDR2 are MGHRA and YSYEKL. Trimming stripped 3 bases from V and 3 bases from J, with 18 bases between. This CDR3 is 17 amino acids long. CDR3 amino acids: CASSHPPQGGSYNEQFF. The CDR3 nucleotides read TGCGCCAGCAGCCATCCACCCCAGGGGGGAAGCTACAATGAGCAGTTCTTC.

At least ten counts were recorded for this clonotype. This chain connects TRBV7-9 to TRBJ2-7; 7 bases line up with TRBD1. The germline V gene has CDR1 SEHNR and CDR2 FQNEAQ (reference sequence). J lost 4 bases, V lost 1 base, and 4 bases had no gene match. The CDR3 consists of 14 residues. The CDR3 DNA is TGTGCCAGCAGCTTAGGAGGGGGCAGTTACGAGCAGTACTTC. The encoded protein is CASSLGGGSYEQYF.

About this clonotype: A single base separates this from a much larger clone, so it may be a read error. The genes are TRBV11-2 and TRBJ2-5; D not resolved. CDR1 is SGHAT and CDR2 is FQNNGV in the germline V gene. CDR3 length equals 12 residues. The CDR3 DNA sequence: TGTGCCCGCAGCGTAGGCCGTCGGGCCCAGTACTTC. Residues: CARSVGRRAQYF.

This clonotype was observed a few times. The rearrangement links TRBV19 to TRBJ1-2; TRBD1 is a possible D gene (6 bases). The germline CDR1 and CDR2 sequences are LNHDA and SQIVND (reference sequence). This CDR3 has 15 amino acids. V dropped 3 bases and J dropped 8 bases, with 19 bases sitting between them. CDR3 protein: CASSITGSRIYGYTF. In nucleotides, the CDR3 is TGTGCCAGTAGTATCACAGGGTCGAGGATCTACGGCTACACCTTC.

Many counts were recorded for this clonotype. The V and J genes are TRBV12-3 or TRBV12-4 and TRBJ1-1; D gene unclear. The V and J ends lost 3 bases and 4 bases respectively, with 15 bases between them. The CDR3 length is 15 residues. CDR3 DNA sequence: TGTGCCAGCAGTTTTCTACCGGGCACGGGCACTGAAGCTTTCTTT. This gives the protein CASSFLPGTGTEAFF.

In its sample, this clonotype was seen many times. The chain uses TRBV9 and TRBJ2-1; no firm D call. The CDR3 loop spans 13 amino acids. Germline assignment: CDR1 SGDLS and CDR2 YYNGEE. Between the trimmed V and J ends, which lost 7 bases and 0 bases, there was a span of 8 bases. This CDR3 is CASQGSSYNEQFF. CDR3 DNA sequence: TGTGCCAGCCAAGGCAGCTCCTACAATGAGCAGTTCTTC.

This clonotype occurred many times. The chain couples TRBV7-9 to TRBJ1-4; D perhaps matches TRBD1 (5 bases). CDR3 length equals 14 residues. V was clipped by 0 bases and J by 7 bases, with 9 bases between them. The germline V gene encodes CDR1 SEHNR and CDR2 FQNEAQ (reference sequence). The CDR3 loop is CASSLAGAGEKLFF. CDR3 bases: TGTGCCAGCAGCTTAGCAGGGGCTGGTGAAAAACTGTTTTTT.

This clonotype was picked up many times. This sequence joins TRBV29-1 and TRBJ2-5; D uncertain. Germline CDR1 reads SQVTM; CDR2 reads ANQGSEA. The V gene lost 5 bases and the J gene lost 0 bases, with 10 bases spanning the gap. CDR3 length equals 13 residues. CDR3 sequence: CSVLLSHQETQYF. CDR3 in DNA: TGCAGCGTTCTTCTGAGTCACCAAGAGACCCAGTACTTC.

Ten or more counts support this clonotype. The chain combines TRBV5-1 with TRBJ2-7; D remains unclear. Germline CDR1 reads SGHRS; CDR2 reads YFSETQ. This CDR3 has 15 amino acids. V was shortened by 0 bases and J by 3 bases, with 13 bases between the two germline ends. The CDR3 DNA is TGCGCCAGCAGCTTGGGCCTTGGCGGAAGCTACGAGCAGTACTTC. This gives the protein CASSLGLGGSYEQYF. The full variable domain, completed using reference TRBV5-1 and TRBJ2-7, is KAGVTQTPRYLIKTRGQQVTLSCSPISGHRSVSWYQQTPGQGLQFLFEYFSETQRNKGNFPGRFSGRQFSNSRSEMNVSTLELGDSALYLCASSLGLGGSYEQYFGPGTRLTVT.

At least ten counts were recorded for this clonotype. The gene calls are TRBV5-5 and TRBJ1-1, with D uncertain. This CDR3 has 11 residues. V shed 1 base and J shed 4 bases, with 2 bases lying between them. CDR1 SGHKS and CDR2 YYEKEE come from the germline V gene (reference sequence). The CDR3 here is CASSLSTEAFF. CDR3 in DNA: TGTGCCAGCAGCTTGAGCACTGAAGCTTTCTTT.

This clonotype was seen at least ten times. The chain is built from TRBV7-9 and TRBJ1-2; no definite D call. V shed 5 bases and J shed 8 bases, with 9 bases lying between them. The CDR3 sequence is 11 residues long. The germline gives CDR1 SEHNR, CDR2 FQNEAQ (reference sequence). The CDR3 DNA follows: TGTGCCAGCAGCATATCCTTGGGCTACACCTTC. Translation gives CASSISLGYTF.

This clonotype was seen ten or more times. J is TRBJ1-5 and V is TRBV20-1; the match to TRBD1 covers 10 bases. The CDR3 extends over 15 amino acids. The junction had 10 bases not matched to a gene; V was cut back by 6 bases and J by 5 bases. Looked up from germline, CDR1 is DFQATT and CDR2 is SNEGSKA (reference sequence). The CDR3 protein is CSAPLRDRGYQPQHF. CDR3 sequence (DNA): TGCAGTGCCCCACTCCGGGACAGGGGCTATCAGCCCCAGCATTTT.

The chain uses TRBV19 and TRBJ2-1; a possible D gene is TRBD1 (6 bases). V lost 3 bases, J lost 9 bases, and 18 bases lay in between. The CDR3 runs to 15 residues. Germline assignment: CDR1 LNHDA and CDR2 SQIVND (reference sequence). CDR3 in DNA: TGTGCCAGTAGTATTGTAGGACACTCAGGGGCTGAGCAGTTCTTC. It yields the protein CASSIVGHSGAEQFF.

This clonotype has a count of ten or more. The V and J genes are TRBV25-1 and TRBJ1-1, with D possibly being TRBD1 (5 bases). This CDR3 region has 13 residues. Trimming stripped 3 bases from V and 1 base from J, with 6 bases between. Germline assignment: CDR1 MGHDK and CDR2 SYGVNS. This CDR3 is CASSEGQNTEAFF. For the CDR3, the DNA is TGTGCCAGCAGTGAGGGGCAGAACACTGAAGCTTTCTTT.